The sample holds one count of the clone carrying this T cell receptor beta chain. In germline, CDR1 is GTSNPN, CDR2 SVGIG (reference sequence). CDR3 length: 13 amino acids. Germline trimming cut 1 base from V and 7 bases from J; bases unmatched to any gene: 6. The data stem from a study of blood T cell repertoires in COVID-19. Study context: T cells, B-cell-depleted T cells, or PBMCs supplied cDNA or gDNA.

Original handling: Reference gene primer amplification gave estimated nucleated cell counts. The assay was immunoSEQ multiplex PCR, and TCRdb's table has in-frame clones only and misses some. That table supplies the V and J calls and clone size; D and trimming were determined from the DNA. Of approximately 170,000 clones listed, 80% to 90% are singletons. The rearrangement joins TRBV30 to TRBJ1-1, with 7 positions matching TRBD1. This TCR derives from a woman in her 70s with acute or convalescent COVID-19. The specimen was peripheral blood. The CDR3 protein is CAWSAQTGVEAFF. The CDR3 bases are TGTGCCTGGAGTGCACAAACAGGGGTTGAAGCTTTCTTT. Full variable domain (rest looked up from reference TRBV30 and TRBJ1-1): SQTIHQWPATLVQPVGSPLSLECTVEGTSNPNLYWYRQAAGRGLQLLFYSVGIGQISSEVPQNLSASRPQDRQFILSSKKLLLSDSGFYLCAWSAQTGVEAFFGQGTRLTVV.